The 17 T cell receptor beta chains presented below share a single source sample, sequenced in a study of identical twins. From the 5' RACE reads, TCRdb called clonotypes with MiXCR, one entry per CDR3 protein. Here the sample spans a few hundred thousand distinct CDR3 sequences, roughly 15% being singletons. The sample also formed part of further work on yellow fever vaccine responses in identical twins.

What was sequenced was CD4+ T cells sorted from blood. The receptors derive from a woman between 18 and 29 years old in good health.

The rearrangement links TRBV24-1 to TRBJ2-3; D uncertain. The CDR3 is made up of 12 amino acids. Germline V gene data show CDR1 as KGHDR and CDR2 as SFDVKD. The ends were cut back, 4 bases at V and 5 bases at J, with 6 bases in the middle. The CDR3 DNA reads as TGTGCCACCAGTGAGTTTGTAGATACGCAGTATTTT. Protein sequence: CATSEFVDTQYF.

This clonotype was picked up many times. The gene calls are TRBV7-2 and TRBJ1-1; 8 positions agree with TRBD1. J lost 2 bases, V lost 6 bases, and 5 bases had no gene match. This CDR3 spans 14 amino acids. Germline CDR1 reads SGHTA; CDR2 reads FQGNSA. CDR3 nucleotide sequence: TGTGCCAGCAGGCGTGGACAGGGCAACACTGAAGCTTTCTTT. Amino acid sequence: CASRRGQGNTEAFF.

This clonotype was picked up a small number of times. The chain uses TRBV2 and TRBJ2-7; 7 bases match TRBD2. This CDR3 has 14 amino acids. The trim removed 6 bases at V and 0 bases at J, leaving 5 bases unmatched. The V gene's germline CDR1 is SNHLY and CDR2 FYNNEI. CDR3 sequence: CASSSGTNSYEQYF. CDR3 sequence (DNA): TGTGCCAGCAGCAGCGGGACGAACTCCTACGAGCAGTACTTC. Full variable domain (missing parts from reference TRBV2 and TRBJ2-7): EPEVTQTPSHQVTQMGQEVILRCVPISNHLYFYWYRQILGQKVEFLVSFYNNEISEKSEIFDDQFSVERPDGSNFTLKIRSTKLEDSAMYFCASSSGTNSYEQYFGPGTRLTVT.

This clonotype showed up just a few times. This chain connects TRBV11-2 to TRBJ2-6; 8 bases fit TRBD1. This CDR3 contains 18 residues. J lost 4 bases, V lost 5 bases, and 13 bases had no gene match. Per germline, CDR1 SGHAT and CDR2 FQNNGV. The CDR3 nucleotides read TGTGCCAGCAGCGCCACCCCAGGGGGCGTTTCGGGGGCCAACGTCCTGACTTTC. Its protein product is CASSATPGGVSGANVLTF.

This chain uses TRBV5-1 with TRBJ2-7; 7 nucleotides line up with TRBD2. The length of the CDR3 is 15 residues. Trimming removed 4 bases from V and 2 bases from J; junction bases left unmatched: 9. Germline values: CDR1 SGHRS, CDR2 YFSETQ. CDR3 amino acids: CASSKSGEGTYEQYF. The CDR3 nucleotides read TGCGCCAGCAGCAAGTCTGGGGAGGGGACCTACGAGCAGTACTTC. Filled out from reference TRBV5-1 and TRBJ2-7, the complete variable domain reads KAGVTQTPRYLIKTRGQQVTLSCSPISGHRSVSWYQQTPGQGLQFLFEYFSETQRNKGNFPGRFSGRQFSNSRSEMNVSTLELGDSALYLCASSKSGEGTYEQYFGPGTRLTVT.

The gene calls are TRBV12-3 or TRBV12-4 and TRBJ2-2; the match to TRBD2 covers 13 bases. Trimming removed 8 bases from V and 6 bases from J; junction bases left unmatched: 3. The CDR3 spans 14 residues. The CDR3 nucleotides are TGTGCCAGCCGGACTAGCGGGAGTTCCGGGGAGCTGTTTTTT. It is translated as CASRTSGSSGELFF.

The chain recombines TRBV7-2 with TRBJ1-2; D not resolved. V gave up 1 base and J gave up 5 bases, with 11 bases separating them. This CDR3 is built from 14 residues. Germline CDR1 is SGHTA and CDR2 is FQGNSA. The CDR3 spells CASSLVTVGYGYTF. In DNA, the CDR3 is TGTGCCAGCAGCTTAGTCACAGTAGGATATGGCTACACCTTC.

There are a few counts of this clonotype. For the CDR3, the DNA is TGTGCCAGCAGCTTGGAAGGCAGGGTTGGTTCCTACAATGAGCAGTTCTTC. It codes for CASSLEGRVGSYNEQFF. The V gene is TRBV5-5, the J gene TRBJ2-1; D possibly corresponds to TRBD1 (5 bases). Germline values: CDR1 SGHKS, CDR2 YYEKEE (reference sequence). This CDR3 has 17 amino acids. The V gene lost 0 bases and the J gene lost 1 base, with 14 bases spanning the gap.

This clonotype was counted a few times. The chain joins TRBV24-1 to TRBJ2-2, with D maybe TRBD1 (6 bases). Trimming removed 10 bases from V and 7 bases from J, with 12 bases in between. This CDR3 comprises 12 residues. CDR1 KGHDR and CDR2 SFDVKD come from the germline V gene. CDR3 in DNA: TGTGCCACGACACAGGGTGGCGGGGAGCTGTTTTTT. As protein: CATTQGGGELFF.

The chain combines TRBV4-2 with TRBJ2-1, with TRBD2 identical over 11 bases. This CDR3 spans 17 amino acids. The ends lost 3 bases at V and 5 bases at J; junction bases unmatched: 9. From germline, CDR1 is LGHNA and CDR2 YNFKEQ. DNA of the CDR3: TGTGCCAGCAGCCAGTCGGGTAGCGGGAGGGCCGACAATGAGCAGTTCTTC. This codes for CASSQSGSGRADNEQFF.

The V and J genes are TRBV7-9 and TRBJ1-5, with 8 bases that match TRBD1. Trimming cost V 1 base and J 5 bases; bases outside gene matches: 7. Per the germline V gene, CDR1 is SEHNR and CDR2 is FQNEAQ (reference sequence). The length of the CDR3 is 16 residues. The CDR3 spells CASSLGWTGRDQPQHF. For the CDR3, the DNA is TGTGCCAGCAGCTTAGGATGGACAGGGAGGGATCAGCCCCAGCATTTT.

The gene calls are TRBV6-1 and TRBJ2-1; the match to TRBD1 covers 9 bases. Germline loops: CDR1 MNHNS, CDR2 SASEGT. V was clipped by 5 bases and J by 8 bases; unmatched bases: 10. This CDR3 comprises 15 residues. The CDR3 region is CASSKHRGRWDEQFF. Here the CDR3 DNA reads TGTGCCAGCAGTAAACACAGGGGGCGCTGGGATGAGCAGTTCTTC.

This clonotype was seen a few times. The rearrangement uses TRBV20-1 and TRBJ2-3; a weak D match, TRBD2 (5 bases). Germline-derived CDR1 and CDR2 are DFQATT and SNEGSKA (reference sequence). Deletions cut 6 bases from V and 11 bases from J, with 15 bases between. The CDR3 has 11 residues. CDR3 sequence reads: CSATTTRGQYF. The CDR3 nucleotides read TGCAGTGCAACGACTACTCGGGGGCAGTATTTT.

The J gene is TRBJ1-5, the V gene TRBV12-3 or TRBV12-4, with a weak D call TRBD1 (5 bases). V was cut by 3 bases and J by 11 bases, with 11 bases left in between. The CDR3 is 12 amino acids. The CDR3 reads CASSFGDSAQHF. CDR3 coding DNA: TGTGCCAGCAGTTTCGGGGACTCAGCCCAGCATTTT.

The chain is built from TRBV3-1 and TRBJ2-2; D may be TRBD1 (6 bases). Germline CDR1 and CDR2: LGHDT and YNNKEL (reference sequence). The CDR3 is 14 amino acids. V lost 4 bases and J lost 7, with 13 bases in between. DNA for the CDR3: TGTGCCAGCAGCCGGGGGACATTCGGCGGGGAGCTGTTTTTT. Its translation is CASSRGTFGGELFF.

This chain connects TRBV20-1 to TRBJ2-5; D call uncertain. V was shortened by 3 bases and J by 2 bases, with 10 bases between the two germline ends. This CDR3 region has 13 residues. Germline assignment: CDR1 DFQATT and CDR2 SNEGSKA (reference sequence). CDR3: CSASPGPQETQYF. The CDR3 nucleotides read TGCAGTGCTAGTCCAGGACCGCAAGAGACCCAGTACTTC.

This clonotype was observed a handful of times. The V and J genes are TRBV5-1 and TRBJ1-4; D remains unclear. V lost 2 bases and J 0 bases, leaving 2 bases between the germline ends. Germline values: CDR1 SGHRS, CDR2 YFSETQ. CDR3 length: 13 residues. CDR3: CASSFATNEKLFF. As DNA, the CDR3 is TGCGCCAGCAGCTTTGCAACTAATGAAAAACTGTTTTTT.